The clone carrying this T cell receptor (beta chain) showed up just a few times. Its antigen remains unidentified. For every donor, a draw yielded 7.5 to 10 milliliters of peripheral blood. These data belong to a study of blood T cells in healthy people across ages. Findings of the study overall: The study lacked donor CMV status, which possibly confounded expanded clonotype changes.

PCR was performed a second time for about 7 to 11 cycles using a sample-barcoded 5' primer and a J-beta primer mix. TCRdb independently ran MiXCR on the 5' RACE reads; one entry per CDR3 protein. The table lists 1.5 million to 2 million distinct CDR3 sequences, 28% of them singletons. Sequencing was performed on blood. This sequence originates from a woman younger than 45 in good health.

The CDR3, as DNA: TGTGCCAGCAGCGGGGGACAGGTTAGCAATCAGCCCCAGCATTTT. As protein: CASSGGQVSNQPQHF. The gene calls are TRBV12-3 or TRBV12-4 and TRBJ1-5, with 8 bases lining up with TRBD1. V shed 6 bases and J 0 bases; nucleotides not matched to a gene: 4. The CDR3 extends over 15 amino acids.